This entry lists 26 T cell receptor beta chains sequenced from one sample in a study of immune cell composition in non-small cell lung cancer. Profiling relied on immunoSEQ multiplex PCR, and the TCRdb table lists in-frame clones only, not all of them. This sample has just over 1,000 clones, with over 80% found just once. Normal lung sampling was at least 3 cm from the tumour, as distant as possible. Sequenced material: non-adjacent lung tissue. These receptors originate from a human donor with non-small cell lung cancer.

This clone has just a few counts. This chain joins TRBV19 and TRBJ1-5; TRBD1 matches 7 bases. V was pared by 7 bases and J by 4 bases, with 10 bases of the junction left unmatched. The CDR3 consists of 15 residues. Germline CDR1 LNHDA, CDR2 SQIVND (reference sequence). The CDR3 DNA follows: TGTGCCAGTACCCCCGGGGACAGTAGGAATCAGCCCCAGCATTTT. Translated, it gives CASTPGDSRNQPQHF. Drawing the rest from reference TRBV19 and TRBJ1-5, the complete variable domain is DGGITQSPKYLFRKEGQNVTLSCEQNLNHDAMYWYRQDPGQGLRLIYYSQIVNDFQKGDIAEGYSVSREKKESFPLTVTSAQKNPTAFYLCASTPGDSRNQPQHFGDGTRLSIL.

CDR3 protein: CASGRLVPGELFF. The CDR3 region has the DNA TGTGCCAGCGGGAGGCTAGTCCCCGGGGAGCTGTTTTTT. The chain couples TRBV6-5 to TRBJ2-2, with TRBD2 as a possible D gene (6 bases). This CDR3 comprises 13 residues. CDR1 and CDR2 from the germline V gene are MNHEY and SVGAGI. Trimming stripped 8 bases from V and 6 bases from J, with 13 bases between.

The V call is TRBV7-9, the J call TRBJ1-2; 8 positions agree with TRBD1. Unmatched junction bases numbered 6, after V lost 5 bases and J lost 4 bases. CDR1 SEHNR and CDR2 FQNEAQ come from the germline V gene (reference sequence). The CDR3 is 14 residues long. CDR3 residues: CASSPRDRPYGYTF. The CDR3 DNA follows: TGTGCCAGCAGCCCGAGGGACAGGCCCTATGGCTACACCTTC.

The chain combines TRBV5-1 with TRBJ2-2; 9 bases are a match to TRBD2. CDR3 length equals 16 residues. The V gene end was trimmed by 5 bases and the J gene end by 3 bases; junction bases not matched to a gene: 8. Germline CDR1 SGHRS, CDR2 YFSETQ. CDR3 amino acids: CASSYVRGRDTGELFF. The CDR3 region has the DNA TGCGCCAGCAGTTACGTTCGCGGGAGGGACACCGGGGAGCTGTTTTTT.

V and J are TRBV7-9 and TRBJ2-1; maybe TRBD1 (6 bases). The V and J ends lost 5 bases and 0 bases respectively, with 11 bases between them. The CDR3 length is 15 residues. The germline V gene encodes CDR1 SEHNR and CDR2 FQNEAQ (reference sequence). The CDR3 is CASSAGQSSYNEQFF. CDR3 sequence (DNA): TGTGCCAGCAGCGCCGGACAGAGCTCCTACAATGAGCAGTTCTTC.

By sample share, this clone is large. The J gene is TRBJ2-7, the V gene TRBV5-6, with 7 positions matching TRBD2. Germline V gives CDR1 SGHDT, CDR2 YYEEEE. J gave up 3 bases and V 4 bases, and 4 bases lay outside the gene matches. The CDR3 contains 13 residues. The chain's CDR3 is CASSLGGDYEQYF. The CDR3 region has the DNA TGTGCCAGCAGCCTGGGGGGGGACTACGAGCAGTACTTC.

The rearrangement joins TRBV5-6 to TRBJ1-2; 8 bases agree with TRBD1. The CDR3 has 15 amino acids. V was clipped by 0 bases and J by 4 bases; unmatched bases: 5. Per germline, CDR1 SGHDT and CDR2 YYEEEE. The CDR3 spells CASSLEAGGLYGYTF. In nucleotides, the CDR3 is TGTGCCAGCAGCTTGGAGGCAGGGGGCCTCTATGGCTACACCTTC. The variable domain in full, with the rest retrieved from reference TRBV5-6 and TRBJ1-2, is DAGVTQSPTHLIKTRGQQVTLRCSPKSGHDTVSWYQQALGQGPQFIFQYYEEEERQRGNFPDRFSGHQFPNYSSELNVNALLLGDSALYLCASSLEAGGLYGYTFGSGTRLTVV.

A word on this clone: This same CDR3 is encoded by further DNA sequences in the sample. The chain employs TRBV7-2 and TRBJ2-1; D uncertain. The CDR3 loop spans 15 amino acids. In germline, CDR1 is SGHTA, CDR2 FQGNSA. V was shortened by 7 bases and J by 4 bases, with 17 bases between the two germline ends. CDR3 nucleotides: TGTGCCAGCAAACTTACCTTCGCGGAATACAATGAGCAGTTCTTC. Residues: CASKLTFAEYNEQFF.

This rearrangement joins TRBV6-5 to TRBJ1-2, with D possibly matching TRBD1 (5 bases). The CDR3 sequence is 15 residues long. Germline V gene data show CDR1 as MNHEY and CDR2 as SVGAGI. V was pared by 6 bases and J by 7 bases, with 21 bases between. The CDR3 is CASSPDRGWGGGYTF. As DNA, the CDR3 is TGTGCCAGCAGCCCGGACCGTGGATGGGGCGGTGGCTACACCTTC.

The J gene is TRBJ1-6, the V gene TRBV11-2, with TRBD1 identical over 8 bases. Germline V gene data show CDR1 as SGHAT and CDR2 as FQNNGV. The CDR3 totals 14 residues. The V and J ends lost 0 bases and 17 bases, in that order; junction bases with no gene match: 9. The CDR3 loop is CASSLDRTGTIIHF. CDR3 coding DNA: TGTGCCAGCAGCTTAGATCGGACAGGGACCATCATCCACTTT. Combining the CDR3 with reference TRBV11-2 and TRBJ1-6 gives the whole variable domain EAGVAQSPRYKIIEKRQSVAFWCNPISGHATLYWYQQILGQGPKLLIQFQNNGVVDDSQLPKDRFSAERLKGVDSTLKIQPAKLEDSAVYLCASSLDRTGTIIHFGNGTRLTVT.

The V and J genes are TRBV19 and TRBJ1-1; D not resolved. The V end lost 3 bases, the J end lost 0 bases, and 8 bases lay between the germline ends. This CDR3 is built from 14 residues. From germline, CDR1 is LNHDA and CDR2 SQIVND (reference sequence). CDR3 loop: CASSILGMNTEAFF. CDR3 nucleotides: TGTGCCAGTAGTATCCTGGGCATGAACACTGAAGCTTTCTTT.

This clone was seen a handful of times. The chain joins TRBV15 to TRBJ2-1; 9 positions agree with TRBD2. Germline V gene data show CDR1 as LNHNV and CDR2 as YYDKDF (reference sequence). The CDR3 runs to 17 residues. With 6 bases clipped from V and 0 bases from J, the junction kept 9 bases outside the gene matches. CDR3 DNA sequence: TGTGCCACCAGACCGGATCTAGCGGGGAACTCCTACAATGAGCAGTTCTTC. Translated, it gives CATRPDLAGNSYNEQFF.

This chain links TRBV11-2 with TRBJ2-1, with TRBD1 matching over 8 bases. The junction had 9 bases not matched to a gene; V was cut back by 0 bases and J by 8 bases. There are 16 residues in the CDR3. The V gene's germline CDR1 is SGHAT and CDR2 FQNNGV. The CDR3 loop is CASSLDHQGASDEQFF. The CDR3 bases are TGTGCCAGCAGCTTAGATCATCAGGGGGCGAGCGATGAGCAGTTCTTC.

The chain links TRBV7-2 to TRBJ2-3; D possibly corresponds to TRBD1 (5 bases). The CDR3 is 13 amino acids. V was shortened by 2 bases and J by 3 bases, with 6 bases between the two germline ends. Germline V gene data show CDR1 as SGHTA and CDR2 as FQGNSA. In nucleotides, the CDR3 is TGTGCCAGCAGCTTACAGGGAACAGATACGCAGTATTTT. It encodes CASSLQGTDTQYF.

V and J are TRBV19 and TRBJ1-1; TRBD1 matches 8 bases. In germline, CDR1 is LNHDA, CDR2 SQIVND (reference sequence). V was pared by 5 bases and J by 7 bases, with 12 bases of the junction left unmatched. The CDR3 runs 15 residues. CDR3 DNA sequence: TGTGCCAGTAGTGCGGACAGGGCGGGTAGGAGTGAAGCTTTCTTT. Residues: CASSADRAGRSEAFF.

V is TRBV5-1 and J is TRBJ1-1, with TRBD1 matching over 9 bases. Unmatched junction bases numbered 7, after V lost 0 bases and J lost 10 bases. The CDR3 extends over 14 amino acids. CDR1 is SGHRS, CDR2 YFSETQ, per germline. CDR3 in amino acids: CASSLDGTGRGAFF. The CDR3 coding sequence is TGCGCCAGCAGCTTGGATGGGACAGGGCGAGGAGCTTTCTTT.

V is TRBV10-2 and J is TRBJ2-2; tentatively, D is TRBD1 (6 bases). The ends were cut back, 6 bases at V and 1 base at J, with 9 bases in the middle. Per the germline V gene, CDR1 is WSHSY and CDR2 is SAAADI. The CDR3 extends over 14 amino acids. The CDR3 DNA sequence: TGCGCCAGCAGGGAACAGGGGAACACCGGGGAGCTGTTTTTT. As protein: CASREQGNTGELFF.

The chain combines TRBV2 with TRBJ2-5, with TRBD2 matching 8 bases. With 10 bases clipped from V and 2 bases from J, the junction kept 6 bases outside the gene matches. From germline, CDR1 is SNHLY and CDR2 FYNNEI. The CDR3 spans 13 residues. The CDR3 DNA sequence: TGTGCCACCTCCACTAGCGGTCAAGAGACCCAGTACTTC. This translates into CATSTSGQETQYF.

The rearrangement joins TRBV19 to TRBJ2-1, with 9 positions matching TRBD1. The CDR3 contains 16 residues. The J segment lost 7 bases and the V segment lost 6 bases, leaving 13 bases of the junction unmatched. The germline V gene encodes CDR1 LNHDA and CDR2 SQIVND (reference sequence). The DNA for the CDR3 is TGTGCCAGTAGCCCCACACAACGGACAGGGGAGAATGAGCAGTTCTTC. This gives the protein CASSPTQRTGENEQFF.

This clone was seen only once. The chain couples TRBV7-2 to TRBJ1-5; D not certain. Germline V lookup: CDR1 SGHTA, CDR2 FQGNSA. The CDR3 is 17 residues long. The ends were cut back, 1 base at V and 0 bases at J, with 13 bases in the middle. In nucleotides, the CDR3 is TGTGCCAGCAGCTTAGGATTCACAGTCAATAGCAATCAGCCCCAGCATTTT. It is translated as CASSLGFTVNSNQPQHF. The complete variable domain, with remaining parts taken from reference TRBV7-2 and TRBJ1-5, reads GAGVSQSPSNKVTEKGKDVELRCDPISGHTALYWYRQSLGQGLEFLIYFQGNSAPDKSGLPSDRFSAERTGGSVSTLTIQRTQQEDSAVYLCASSLGFTVNSNQPQHFGDGTRLSIL.

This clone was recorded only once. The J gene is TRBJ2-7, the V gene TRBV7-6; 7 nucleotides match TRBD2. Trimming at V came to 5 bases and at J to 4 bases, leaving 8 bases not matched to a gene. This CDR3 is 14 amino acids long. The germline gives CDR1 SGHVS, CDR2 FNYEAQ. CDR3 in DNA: TGTGCCAGCAGCCAAGGGTCCGGGGGGTACGAGCAGTACTTC. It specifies CASSQGSGGYEQYF.

The CDR3 DNA is TGTGCCAGCTCACGGGACAGTAATCAGCCCCAGCATTTT. Translation: CASSRDSNQPQHF. This chain links TRBV18 with TRBJ1-5; 7 nucleotides align to TRBD1. Trimming removed 4 bases from V and 4 bases from J; junction bases left unmatched: 1. The germline V gene encodes CDR1 KGHSH and CDR2 LQKENI. This CDR3 is 13 amino acids long.

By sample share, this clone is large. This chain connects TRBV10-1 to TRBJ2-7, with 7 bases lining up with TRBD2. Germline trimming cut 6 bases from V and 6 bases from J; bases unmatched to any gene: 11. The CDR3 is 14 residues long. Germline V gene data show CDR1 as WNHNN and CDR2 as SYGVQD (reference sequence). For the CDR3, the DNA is TGCGCCAGCAGCTCAGCGGCGGGAGATTCCGAGCAGTACTTC. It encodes CASSSAAGDSEQYF.

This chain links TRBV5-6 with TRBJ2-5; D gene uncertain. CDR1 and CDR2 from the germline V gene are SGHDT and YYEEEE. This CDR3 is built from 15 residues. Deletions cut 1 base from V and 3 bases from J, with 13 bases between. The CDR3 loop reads CASSLQRHRKETQYF. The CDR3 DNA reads TGTGCCAGCAGCTTGCAAAGGCACAGAAAAGAGACCCAGTACTTC.

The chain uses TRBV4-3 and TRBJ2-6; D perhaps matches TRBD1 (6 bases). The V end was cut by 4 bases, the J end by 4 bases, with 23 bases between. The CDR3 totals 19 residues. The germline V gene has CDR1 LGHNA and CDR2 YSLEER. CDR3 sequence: CASSLTPGQPSRGANVLTF. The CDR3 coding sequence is TGCGCCAGCAGCCTTACACCGGGACAACCCTCTCGGGGGGCCAACGTCCTGACTTTC.

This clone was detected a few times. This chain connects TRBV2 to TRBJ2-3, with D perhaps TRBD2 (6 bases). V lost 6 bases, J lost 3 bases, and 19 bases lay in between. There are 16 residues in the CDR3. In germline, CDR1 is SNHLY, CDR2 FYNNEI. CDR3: CASRSRLGALTDTQYF. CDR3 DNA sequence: TGTGCCAGCAGGAGCCGACTAGGGGCCCTGACAGATACGCAGTATTTT.